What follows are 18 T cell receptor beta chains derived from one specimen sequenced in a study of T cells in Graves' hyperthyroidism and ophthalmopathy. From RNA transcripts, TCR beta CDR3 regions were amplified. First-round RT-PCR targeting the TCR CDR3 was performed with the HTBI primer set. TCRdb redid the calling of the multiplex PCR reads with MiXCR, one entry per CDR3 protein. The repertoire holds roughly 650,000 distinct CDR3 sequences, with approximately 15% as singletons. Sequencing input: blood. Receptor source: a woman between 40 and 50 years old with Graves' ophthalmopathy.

The CDR3 protein is CASLGAGGGKETQYF. CDR3 DNA: TGTGCCAGCTTAGGGGCAGGGGGCGGCAAAGAGACCCAGTACTTC. This sequence joins TRBV11-2 and TRBJ2-5; 8 positions agree with TRBD1. The CDR3 is made up of 15 amino acids. V shed 8 bases, J shed 3 bases, and the junction held 11 bases outside the gene matches. Germline CDR1 and CDR2: SGHAT and FQNNGV.

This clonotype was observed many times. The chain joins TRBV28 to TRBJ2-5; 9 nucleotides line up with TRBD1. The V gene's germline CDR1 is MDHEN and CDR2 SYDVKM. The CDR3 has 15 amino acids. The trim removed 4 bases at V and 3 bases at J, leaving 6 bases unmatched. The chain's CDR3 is CASSYRQGVEETQYF. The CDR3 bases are TGTGCCAGCAGTTACAGACAGGGGGTGGAAGAGACCCAGTACTTC.

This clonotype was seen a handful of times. The CDR3 DNA reads TGCAGTGCTAGACGTGCGGAGGGGCCCATTTCCAGTGAAGCTTTCTTT. Its protein is CSARRAEGPISSEAFF. The chain carries TRBV20-1 and TRBJ1-1; a weak D match, TRBD1 (5 bases). The CDR3 length is 16 residues. CDR1 DFQATT and CDR2 SNEGSKA come from the germline V gene (reference sequence). The V and J ends lost 2 bases and 7 bases respectively, with 23 bases between them.

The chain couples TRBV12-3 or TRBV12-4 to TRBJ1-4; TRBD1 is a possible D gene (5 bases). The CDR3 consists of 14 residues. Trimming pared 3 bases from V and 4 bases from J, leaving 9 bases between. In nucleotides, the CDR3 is TGTGCCAGCAGTTTTCAACAGGTTAATGAAAAACTGTTTTTT. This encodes CASSFQQVNEKLFF.

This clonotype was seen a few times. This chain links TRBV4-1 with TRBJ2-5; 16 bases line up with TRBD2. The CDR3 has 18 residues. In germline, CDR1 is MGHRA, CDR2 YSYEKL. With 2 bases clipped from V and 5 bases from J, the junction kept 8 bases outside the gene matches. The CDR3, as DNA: TGCGCCAGCAGCCAAACCGGGACTAGCGGGAGGGTGTGGGAGACCCAGTACTTC. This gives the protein CASSQTGTSGRVWETQYF.

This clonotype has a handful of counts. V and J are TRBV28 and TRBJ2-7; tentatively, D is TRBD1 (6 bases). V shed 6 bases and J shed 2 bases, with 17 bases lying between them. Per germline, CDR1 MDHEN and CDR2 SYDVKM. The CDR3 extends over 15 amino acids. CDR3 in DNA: TGTGCCAGCAGGGGGGCCAGGGGAAGCGCCTACGAGCAGTACTTC. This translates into CASRGARGSAYEQYF. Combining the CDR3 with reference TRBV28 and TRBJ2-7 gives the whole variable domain DVKVTQSSRYLVKRTGEKVFLECVQDMDHENMFWYRQDPGLGLRLIYFSYDVKMKEKGDIPEGYSVSREKKERFSLILESASTNQTSMYLCASRGARGSAYEQYFGPGTRLTVT.

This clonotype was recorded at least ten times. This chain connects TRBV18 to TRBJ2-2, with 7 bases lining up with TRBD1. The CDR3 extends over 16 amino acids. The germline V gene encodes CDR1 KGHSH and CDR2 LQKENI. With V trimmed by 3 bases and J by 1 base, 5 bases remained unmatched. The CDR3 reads CASSPTGTQNTGELFF. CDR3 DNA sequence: TGTGCCAGCTCACCGACAGGGACCCAGAACACCGGGGAGCTGTTTTTT.

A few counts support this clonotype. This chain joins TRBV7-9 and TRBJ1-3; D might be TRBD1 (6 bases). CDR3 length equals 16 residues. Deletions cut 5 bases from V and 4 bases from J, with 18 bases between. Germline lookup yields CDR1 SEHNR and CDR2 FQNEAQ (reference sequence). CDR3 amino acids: CASSPRGGTFGNTIYF. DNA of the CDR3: TGTGCCAGCAGCCCGAGGGGAGGGACATTCGGAAACACCATATATTTT.

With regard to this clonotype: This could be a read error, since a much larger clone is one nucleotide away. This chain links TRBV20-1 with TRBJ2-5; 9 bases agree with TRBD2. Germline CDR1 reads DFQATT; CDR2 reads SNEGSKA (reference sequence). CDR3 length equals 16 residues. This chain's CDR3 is CNASLAGGRRQETQYF. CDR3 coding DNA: TGCAATGCTAGTCTCGCGGGGGGGAGACGCCAAGAGACCCAGTACTTC.

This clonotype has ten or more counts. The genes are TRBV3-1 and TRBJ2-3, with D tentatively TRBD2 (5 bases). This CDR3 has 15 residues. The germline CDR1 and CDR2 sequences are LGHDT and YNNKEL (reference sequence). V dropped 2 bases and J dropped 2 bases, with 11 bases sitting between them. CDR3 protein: CASSQQASNTDTQYF. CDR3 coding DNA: TGTGCCAGCAGCCAACAGGCTAGCAACACAGATACGCAGTATTTT.

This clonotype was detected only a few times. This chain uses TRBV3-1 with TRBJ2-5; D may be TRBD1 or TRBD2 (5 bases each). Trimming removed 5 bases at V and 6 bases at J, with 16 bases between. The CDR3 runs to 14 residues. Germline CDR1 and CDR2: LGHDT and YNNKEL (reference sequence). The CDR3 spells CASSTGDAAQTQYF. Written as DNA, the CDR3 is TGTGCCAGCAGCACCGGGGACGCGGCGCAGACCCAGTACTTC.

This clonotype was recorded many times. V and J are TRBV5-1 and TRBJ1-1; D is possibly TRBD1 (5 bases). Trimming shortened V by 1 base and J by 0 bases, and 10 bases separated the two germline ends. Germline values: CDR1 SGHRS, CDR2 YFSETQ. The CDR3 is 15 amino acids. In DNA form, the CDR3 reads TGCGCCAGCAGCTTGTCTAGGGGAATGAACACTGAAGCTTTCTTT. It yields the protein CASSLSRGMNTEAFF.

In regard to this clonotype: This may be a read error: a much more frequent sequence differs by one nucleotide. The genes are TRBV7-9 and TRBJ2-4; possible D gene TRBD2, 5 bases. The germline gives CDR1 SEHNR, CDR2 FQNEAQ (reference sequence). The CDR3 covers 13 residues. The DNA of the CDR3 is TGTGCCCGCAGCCCGGGCCCGGGGAACATTCAGTACTTC. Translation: CARSPGPGNIQYF.

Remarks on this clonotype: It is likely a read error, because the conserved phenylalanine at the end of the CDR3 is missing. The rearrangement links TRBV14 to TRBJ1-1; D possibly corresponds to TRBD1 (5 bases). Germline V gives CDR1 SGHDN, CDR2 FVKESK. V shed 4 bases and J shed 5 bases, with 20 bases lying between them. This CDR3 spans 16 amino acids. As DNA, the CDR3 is TGTGCCAGCAGCCCCCTGAATGCGGCAGGGTGGACTGAAGCTTTCCTT. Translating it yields CASSPLNAAGWTEAFL.

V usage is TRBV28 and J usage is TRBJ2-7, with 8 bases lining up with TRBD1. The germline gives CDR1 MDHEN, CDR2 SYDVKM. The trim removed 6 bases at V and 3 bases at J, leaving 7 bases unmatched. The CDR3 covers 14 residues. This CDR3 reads CASRVRTGSYEQYF. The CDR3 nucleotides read TGTGCCAGCAGGGTCCGGACAGGGAGCTACGAGCAGTACTTC.

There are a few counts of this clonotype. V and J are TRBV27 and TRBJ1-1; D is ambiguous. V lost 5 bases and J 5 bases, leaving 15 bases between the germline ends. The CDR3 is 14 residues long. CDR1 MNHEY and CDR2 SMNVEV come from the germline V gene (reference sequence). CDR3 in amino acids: CASSPQLSLTEAFF. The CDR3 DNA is TGTGCCAGCAGTCCCCAATTGAGTCTGACTGAAGCTTTCTTT.

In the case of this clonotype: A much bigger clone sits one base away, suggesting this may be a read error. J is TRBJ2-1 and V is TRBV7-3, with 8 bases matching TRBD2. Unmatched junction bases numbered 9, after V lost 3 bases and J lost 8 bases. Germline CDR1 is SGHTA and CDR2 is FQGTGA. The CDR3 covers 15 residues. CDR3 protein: CASSLGLGPSYEQFF. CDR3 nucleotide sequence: TGTGCCAGCAGCTTGGGACTAGGACCCTCGTATGAGCAGTTCTTC.

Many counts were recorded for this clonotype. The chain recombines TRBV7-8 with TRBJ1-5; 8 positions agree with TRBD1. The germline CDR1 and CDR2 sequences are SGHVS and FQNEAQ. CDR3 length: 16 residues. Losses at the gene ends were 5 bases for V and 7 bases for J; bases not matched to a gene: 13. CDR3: CASSRLDRAGVQPQHF. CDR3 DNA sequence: TGTGCCAGCAGCCGCCTGGACAGGGCAGGGGTGCAGCCCCAGCATTTT.